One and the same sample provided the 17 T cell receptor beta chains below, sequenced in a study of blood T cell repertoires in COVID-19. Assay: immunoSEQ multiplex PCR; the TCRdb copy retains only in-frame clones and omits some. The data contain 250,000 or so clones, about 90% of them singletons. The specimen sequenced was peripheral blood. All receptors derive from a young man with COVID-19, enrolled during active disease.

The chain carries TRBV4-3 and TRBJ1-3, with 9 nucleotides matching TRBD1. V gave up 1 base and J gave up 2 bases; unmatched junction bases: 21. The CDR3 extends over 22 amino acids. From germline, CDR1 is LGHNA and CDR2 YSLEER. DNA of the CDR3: TGCGCCAGCAGCCAAGTTAGGCCGGGGACAGGGAAAGAGGGGGGGCCTGGAAACACCATATATTTT. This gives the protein CASSQVRPGTGKEGGPGNTIYF.

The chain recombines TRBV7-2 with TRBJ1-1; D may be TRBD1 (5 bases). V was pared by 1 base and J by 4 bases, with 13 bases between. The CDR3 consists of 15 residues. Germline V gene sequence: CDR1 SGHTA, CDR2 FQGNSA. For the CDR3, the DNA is TGTGCCAGCAGCTTAGGCGCCAGGGAGGGCACTGAAGCTTTCTTT. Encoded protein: CASSLGAREGTEAFF. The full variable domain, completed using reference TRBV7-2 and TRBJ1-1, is GAGVSQSPSNKVTEKGKDVELRCDPISGHTALYWYRQSLGQGLEFLIYFQGNSAPDKSGLPSDRFSAERTGGSVSTLTIQRTQQEDSAVYLCASSLGAREGTEAFFGQGTRLTVV.

Here the CDR3 reads CASSAIAAQGRNTIYF. CDR3 in DNA: TGTGCCAGTAGTGCCATCGCCGCCCAGGGGAGAAACACCATATATTTT. The chain uses TRBV19 and TRBJ1-3; D is possibly TRBD1 (6 bases). CDR1 is LNHDA and CDR2 is SQIVND in the germline V gene (reference sequence). Deletions cut 5 bases from V and 5 bases from J, with 19 bases between. The CDR3 is made up of 16 amino acids.

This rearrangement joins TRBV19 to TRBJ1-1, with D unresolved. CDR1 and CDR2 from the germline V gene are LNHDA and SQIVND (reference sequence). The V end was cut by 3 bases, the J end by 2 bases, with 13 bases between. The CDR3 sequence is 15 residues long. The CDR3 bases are TGTGCCAGTAGTATTCTAGATCTTGGAAACACTGAAGCTTTCTTT. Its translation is CASSILDLGNTEAFF.

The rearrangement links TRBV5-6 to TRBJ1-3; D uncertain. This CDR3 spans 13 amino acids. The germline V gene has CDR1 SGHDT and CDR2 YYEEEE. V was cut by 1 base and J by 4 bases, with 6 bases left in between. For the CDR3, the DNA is TGTGCCAGCAGCTTGTTCCTCGGAAACACCATATATTTT. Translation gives CASSLFLGNTIYF.

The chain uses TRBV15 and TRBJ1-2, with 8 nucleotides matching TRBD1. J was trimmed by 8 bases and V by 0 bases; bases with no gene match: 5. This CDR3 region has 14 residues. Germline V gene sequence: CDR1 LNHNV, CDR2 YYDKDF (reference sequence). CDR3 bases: TGTGCCACCAGCAGAGAGGACAGGGTTCGGGGCTACACCTTC. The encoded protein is CATSREDRVRGYTF.

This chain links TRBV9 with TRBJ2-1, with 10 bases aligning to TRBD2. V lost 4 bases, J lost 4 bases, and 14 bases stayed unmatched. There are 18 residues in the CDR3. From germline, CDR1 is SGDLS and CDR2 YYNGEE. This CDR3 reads CASSTPMDSGGPYNEQFF. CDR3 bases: TGTGCCAGCAGCACTCCTATGGATAGCGGGGGGCCTTACAATGAGCAGTTCTTC.

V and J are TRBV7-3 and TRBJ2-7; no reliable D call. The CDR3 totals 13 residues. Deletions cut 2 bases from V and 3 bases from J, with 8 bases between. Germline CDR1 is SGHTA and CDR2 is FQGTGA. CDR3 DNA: TGTGCCAGCAGCTTAGGTACACACTACGAGCAGTACTTC. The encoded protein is CASSLGTHYEQYF.

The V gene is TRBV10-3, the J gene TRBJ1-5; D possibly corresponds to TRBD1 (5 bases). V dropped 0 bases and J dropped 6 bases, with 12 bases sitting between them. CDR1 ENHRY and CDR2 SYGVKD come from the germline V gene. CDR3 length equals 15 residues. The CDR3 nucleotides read TGTGCCATCAGTGAGTCTATACAGGTGATTCAGCCCCAGCATTTT. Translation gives CAISESIQVIQPQHF.

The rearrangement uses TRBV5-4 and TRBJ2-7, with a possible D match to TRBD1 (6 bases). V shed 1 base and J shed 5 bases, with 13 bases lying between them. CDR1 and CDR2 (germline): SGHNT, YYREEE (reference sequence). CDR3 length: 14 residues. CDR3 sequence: CASSLFNRDHEQYF. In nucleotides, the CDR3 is TGTGCCAGCAGCTTGTTTAACAGGGACCACGAGCAGTACTTC.

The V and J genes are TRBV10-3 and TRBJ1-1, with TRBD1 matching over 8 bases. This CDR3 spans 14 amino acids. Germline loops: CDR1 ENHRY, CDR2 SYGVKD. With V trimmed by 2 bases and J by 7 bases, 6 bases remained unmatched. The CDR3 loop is CAISEVDRALEAFF. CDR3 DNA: TGTGCCATCAGTGAGGTGGACAGGGCCCTTGAAGCTTTCTTT.

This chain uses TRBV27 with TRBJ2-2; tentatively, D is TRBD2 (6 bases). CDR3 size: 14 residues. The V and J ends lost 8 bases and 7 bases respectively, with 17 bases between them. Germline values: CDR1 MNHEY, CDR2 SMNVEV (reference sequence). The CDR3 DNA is TGTGCCAGCGGGGCTAGCGTGGGCCTCGGGGAGCTGTTTTTT. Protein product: CASGASVGLGELFF.

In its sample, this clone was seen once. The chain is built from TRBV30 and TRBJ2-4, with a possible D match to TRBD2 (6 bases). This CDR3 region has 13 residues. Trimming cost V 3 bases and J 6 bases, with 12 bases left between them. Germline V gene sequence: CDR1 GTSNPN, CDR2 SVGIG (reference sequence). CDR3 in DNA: TGTGCCTGGAGCCCCGCGGGACGAAACATTCAGTACTTC. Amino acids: CAWSPAGRNIQYF.

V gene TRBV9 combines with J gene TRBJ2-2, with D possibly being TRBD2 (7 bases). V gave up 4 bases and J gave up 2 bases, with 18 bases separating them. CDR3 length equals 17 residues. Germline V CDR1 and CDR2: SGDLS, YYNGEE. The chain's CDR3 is CASSLLSRGLNTGELFF. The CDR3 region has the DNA TGTGCCAGCAGCCTTCTGTCGCGGGGGCTTAACACCGGGGAGCTGTTTTTT.

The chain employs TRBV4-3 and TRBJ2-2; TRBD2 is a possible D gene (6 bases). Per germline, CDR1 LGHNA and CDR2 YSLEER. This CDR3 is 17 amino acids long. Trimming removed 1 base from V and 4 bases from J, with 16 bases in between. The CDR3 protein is CASSQGPGKGGTGELFF. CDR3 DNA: TGCGCCAGCAGCCAAGGACCCGGTAAGGGAGGCACCGGGGAGCTGTTTTTT.

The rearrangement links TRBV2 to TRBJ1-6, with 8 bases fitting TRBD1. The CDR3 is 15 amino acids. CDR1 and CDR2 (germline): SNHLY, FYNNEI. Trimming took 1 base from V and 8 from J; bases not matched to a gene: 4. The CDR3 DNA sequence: TGTGCCAGCAGTGAAGACAGGGGGACGGATTCACCCCTCCACTTT. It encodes CASSEDRGTDSPLHF.

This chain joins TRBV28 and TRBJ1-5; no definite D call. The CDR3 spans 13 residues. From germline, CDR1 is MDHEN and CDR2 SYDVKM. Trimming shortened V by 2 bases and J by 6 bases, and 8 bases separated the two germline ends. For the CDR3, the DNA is TGTGCCAGCAGTTTACGGGTAGGTCAGCCCCAGCATTTT. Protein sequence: CASSLRVGQPQHF.